Below, 17 T cell receptor beta chains from the same sample are listed, as sequenced in a study of graft-versus-host responses after intestinal transplantation. The assay was immunoSEQ multiplex PCR, and TCRdb's table has in-frame clones only and misses some. The sample has about 50,000 clones, around 90% seen once. These receptors are not linked to any known antigen. Sequenced here: unstimulated CD4+ T cells sorted from spleen or lymph node cells, sampled before transplant. The receptors come from a human donor who was the organ donor for an intestinal transplant.

CDR3 in DNA: TGTGCCAGCAGTTTTCGGTGGGACAGGGTGAGCAATCAGCCCCAGCATTTT. Its translation is CASSFRWDRVSNQPQHF. The chain combines TRBV27 with TRBJ1-5; TRBD1 matches at 9 bases. Germline V gene lookup returns CDR1 MNHEY and CDR2 SMNVEV (reference sequence). V shed 3 bases, J shed 1 base, and the junction held 7 bases outside the gene matches. CDR3 length: 17 residues.

The chain carries TRBV2 and TRBJ2-7, with D unclear. Germline V lookup: CDR1 SNHLY, CDR2 FYNNEI. The length of the CDR3 is 11 residues. Trimming shortened V by 3 bases and J by 3 bases, and 3 bases separated the two germline ends. The CDR3, as DNA: TGTGCCAGCAGTGAGGACTACGAGCAGTACTTC. It encodes CASSEDYEQYF.

The rearrangement links TRBV28 to TRBJ1-2, with TRBD1 identical over 7 bases. There are 13 residues in the CDR3. The V and J ends lost 11 bases and 2 bases, in that order; junction bases with no gene match: 8. Per the germline V gene, CDR1 is MDHEN and CDR2 is SYDVKM. The CDR3 coding sequence is TGTGCCGTATCGACAGGGACCAACTATGGCTACACCTTC. This translates into CAVSTGTNYGYTF.

In its sample, this clone was seen once. The rearrangement joins TRBV7-9 to TRBJ1-3; TRBD1 is a possible D gene (5 bases). In germline, CDR1 is SEHNR, CDR2 FQNEAQ (reference sequence). V was cut by 1 base and J by 3 bases, with 19 bases left in between. The CDR3 loop spans 18 amino acids. The CDR3 region has the DNA TGTGCCAGCAGCTTAGAGGTTTGGGGGAATCGAGATGGAAACACCATATATTTT. Its translation: CASSLEVWGNRDGNTIYF. Full variable domain (remainder filled in from reference TRBV7-9 and TRBJ1-3): DTGVSQNPRHKITKRGQNVTFRCDPISEHNRLYWYRQTLGQGPEFLTYFQNEAQLEKSRLLSDRFSAERPKGSFSTLEIQRTEQGDSAMYLCASSLEVWGNRDGNTIYFGEGSWLTVV.

The chain has TRBV30 and TRBJ2-2; possible D gene TRBD1, 5 bases. CDR1 and CDR2 from the germline V gene are GTSNPN and SVGIG (reference sequence). The CDR3 extends over 13 amino acids. V was trimmed by 3 bases and J by 2 bases, leaving 7 bases between them. The CDR3 spells CAWRDKNTGELFF. Here the CDR3 DNA reads TGTGCCTGGAGGGACAAAAACACCGGGGAGCTGTTTTTT.

This chain joins TRBV7-9 and TRBJ2-1; D is tentatively TRBD1 or TRBD2 (5 bases each). V lost 5 bases, J lost 6 bases, and 23 bases lay in between. Germline V gene lookup returns CDR1 SEHNR and CDR2 FQNEAQ (reference sequence). The CDR3 runs to 17 residues. This chain's CDR3 is CASSPTANLGGVNEQFF. As DNA, the CDR3 is TGTGCCAGCAGCCCGACAGCAAACCTAGGAGGTGTCAATGAGCAGTTCTTC. Drawing the rest from reference TRBV7-9 and TRBJ2-1, the complete variable domain is DTGVSQNPRHKITKRGQNVTFRCDPISEHNRLYWYRQTLGQGPEFLTYFQNEAQLEKSRLLSDRFSAERPKGSFSTLEIQRTEQGDSAMYLCASSPTANLGGVNEQFFGPGTRLTVL.

This chain connects TRBV9 to TRBJ2-1; possible D gene TRBD1, 5 bases. V was shortened by 0 bases and J by 1 base, with 5 bases between the two germline ends. The CDR3 is 14 amino acids. Germline V gives CDR1 SGDLS, CDR2 YYNGEE. CDR3 sequence reads: CASSVGQSYNEQFF. The CDR3 DNA reads TGTGCCAGCAGCGTAGGACAGTCCTACAATGAGCAGTTCTTC.

This sequence joins TRBV7-2 and TRBJ2-7, with 9 bases identical to TRBD2. Germline-derived CDR1 and CDR2 are SGHTA and FQGNSA. This CDR3 comprises 18 residues. V lost 1 base to trimming and J lost 6 bases; unmatched junction nucleotides: 16. CDR3 in amino acids: CASSLVGAAGGVRGEQYF. CDR3 DNA sequence: TGTGCCAGCAGCTTAGTAGGCGCGGCGGGAGGGGTAAGGGGCGAGCAGTACTTC.

The chain carries TRBV30 and TRBJ1-5, with a weak D call TRBD1 (6 bases). The CDR3 runs 14 residues. Per germline, CDR1 GTSNPN and CDR2 SVGIG (reference sequence). V lost 2 bases to trimming and J lost 3 bases, with 11 bases between them. The CDR3 reads CAWSQTGPNQPQHF. DNA for the CDR3: TGTGCCTGGAGTCAGACAGGACCCAATCAGCCCCAGCATTTT.

The chain has TRBV28 and TRBJ1-2; D unclear. The CDR3 runs 13 residues. V lost 3 bases and J 8 bases, leaving 13 bases between the germline ends. Looked up from germline, CDR1 is MDHEN and CDR2 is SYDVKM. CDR3 coding DNA: TGTGCCAGCAGTTTTGGGCTATTGTGGGGCTACACCTTC. The encoded protein is CASSFGLLWGYTF.

Remarks on this clone: The sample carries other DNA sequences with the same CDR3. The rearrangement links TRBV28 to TRBJ2-3; 10 nucleotides align to TRBD2. V shed 6 bases and J 5 bases; nucleotides not matched to a gene: 11. Germline V gene lookup returns CDR1 MDHEN and CDR2 SYDVKM. The CDR3 loop spans 16 amino acids. The CDR3 reads CASSRPIAGGGDTQYF. The CDR3 DNA follows: TGTGCCAGCAGCCGCCCAATAGCGGGAGGTGGAGATACGCAGTATTTT. Complete variable domain (other parts from reference TRBV28 and TRBJ2-3): DVKVTQSSRYLVKRTGEKVFLECVQDMDHENMFWYRQDPGLGLRLIYFSYDVKMKEKGDIPEGYSVSREKKERFSLILESASTNQTSMYLCASSRPIAGGGDTQYFGPGTRLTVL.

This chain connects TRBV7-2 to TRBJ1-2, with 11 positions matching TRBD1. This CDR3 is built from 16 residues. Germline V gives CDR1 SGHTA, CDR2 FQGNSA. V gave up 5 bases and J gave up 7 bases; unmatched junction bases: 12. The CDR3 DNA follows: TGTGCCAGCAGCACTCCCTGGGACAGGGGGGTCTCTGGCTACACCTTC. Translating gives CASSTPWDRGVSGYTF.

This chain links TRBV4-3 with TRBJ2-7; a weak D match, TRBD1 (6 bases). This CDR3 comprises 15 residues. Germline loops: CDR1 LGHNA, CDR2 YSLEER. Deletions cut 1 base from V and 2 bases from J, with 12 bases between. CDR3 protein: CASSQVTGIPYEQYF. The CDR3 DNA is TGCGCCAGCAGCCAAGTTACAGGGATCCCCTACGAGCAGTACTTC.

The V call is TRBV9, the J call TRBJ1-5; D is undetermined. The CDR3 consists of 17 residues. Germline V CDR1 and CDR2: SGDLS, YYNGEE. Trimming took off 0 bases at V and 2 bases at J, with 15 bases between the two ends. The CDR3 DNA sequence: TGTGCCAGCAGCGTAGGGTTAGAGGAGCAAGGCAATCAGCCCCAGCATTTT. It encodes CASSVGLEEQGNQPQHF.

This chain uses TRBV30 with TRBJ2-3, with D uncertain. CDR3 size: 14 residues. From germline, CDR1 is GTSNPN and CDR2 SVGIG (reference sequence). Deletions cut 6 bases from V and 2 bases from J, with 15 bases between. The chain's CDR3 is CACNTGFSTDTQYF. In DNA form, the CDR3 reads TGTGCCTGTAATACCGGGTTCTCCACAGATACGCAGTATTTT.

This clone was seen only once. The chain carries TRBV6-5 and TRBJ1-1; the match to TRBD1 covers 9 bases. CDR3 length: 14 residues. V lost 6 bases to trimming and J lost 6 bases; unmatched junction nucleotides: 8. Germline loops: CDR1 MNHEY, CDR2 SVGAGI. The CDR3 bases are TGTGCCAGCAGCACAGGGGGCGCATACGCTGAAGCTTTCTTT. This translates into CASSTGGAYAEAFF.

The rearrangement links TRBV6-5 to TRBJ1-2, with D tentatively TRBD1 (5 bases). The CDR3 has 14 amino acids. The germline V gene has CDR1 MNHEY and CDR2 SVGAGI. V was clipped by 2 bases and J by 3 bases, with 10 bases between them. CDR3 bases: TGTGCCAGCAGTTACCCCCCGGGGGACTATGGCTACACCTTC. Translated, it gives CASSYPPGDYGYTF.